Listed below are T cell receptor beta chains from one sample, sequenced in a study of cytomegalovirus exposure and HLA in healthy donors. Produced via immunoSEQ multiplex PCR; TCRdb's table is partial and in-frame only. This sample carries about 64,000 clones, 65% to 90% of them seen once, and the ten largest clones take about 10%. The sequenced material came from PBMCs. The receptors here all came from a female donor in good health and CMV-seronegative. The CDR3 runs from the conserved cysteine through the conserved F or W. The D gene is left open where the match is weak. Size values are once, few and many counts, or a class for expanded clones, and some rows have none.

clone_size d_call j_call v_call cdr3_aa cdr3_nt
NA TRBD1 TRBJ2-7 TRBV7-9 CASSAWTGRTYEQYF TGTGCCAGCAGCGCCTGGACAGGGCGTACCTACGAGCAGTACTTC
NA NA TRBJ1-2 TRBV7-9 CASSFFPGGDEGYTF TGTGCCAGCAGCTTTTTCCCGGGGGGGGACGAGGGCTACACCTTC
NA NA TRBJ1-1 TRBV6-1 CASTGEFNTEAFF TGTGCCAGCACAGGGGAATTTAACACTGAAGCTTTCTTT
NA NA TRBJ1-3 TRBV15 CATSRTGSGNTIYF TGTGCCACCAGCAGGACAGGCTCTGGAAACACCATATATTTT
NA NA TRBJ1-2 TRBV11-2 CASSLGQSPNYGYTF TGTGCCAGCAGCCTTGGACAGTCCCCTAACTATGGCTACACCTTC
NA NA TRBJ1-6 TRBV9 CASSPTAGVESPLHF TGTGCCAGCAGCCCTACGGCAGGGGTAGAATCACCCCTCCACTTT
NA TRBD2 TRBJ2-7 TRBV19 CASSTRLAGRSYEQYF TGTGCCAGTAGTACCAGACTAGCGGGAAGGTCCTACGAGCAGTACTTC
NA NA TRBJ1-1 TRBV4-2 CASSQANRNTEAFF TGTGCCAGCAGCCAAGCCAATAGGAACACTGAAGCTTTCTTT
NA TRBD1 TRBJ1-2 TRBV2 CASSADRNGYTF TGTGCCAGCAGTGCGGACAGGAATGGCTACACCTTC
NA TRBD1 TRBJ2-5 TRBV2 CASTQGASYQETQYF TGTGCCAGCACTCAGGGGGCTTCTTACCAAGAGACCCAGTACTTC
NA NA TRBJ2-7 TRBV7-2 CASSLGHHSYEQYF TGTGCCAGCAGCTTAGGACACCACTCCTACGAGCAGTACTTC
NA NA TRBJ2-1 TRBV9 CASSVGIEYHEQFF TGTGCCAGCAGCGTAGGCATCGAGTATCATGAGCAGTTCTTC
NA TRBD1 TRBJ2-1 TRBV5-8 CAITGQEYNEQFF TGTGCCATTACGGGACAGGAGTACAATGAGCAGTTCTTC
NA NA TRBJ2-5 TRBV5-8 CASSLQGVQETQYF TGTGCCAGCAGCTTACAGGGTGTCCAAGAGACCCAGTACTTC
NA TRBD2 TRBJ2-5 TRBV30 CAWSGFGGSQETQYF TGTGCCTGGAGTGGGTTCGGCGGGAGCCAAGAGACCCAGTACTTC
NA TRBD2 TRBJ2-2 TRBV7-9 CSSSFMGLAGSGELFF TGTTCCAGCAGCTTCATGGGACTAGCGGGATCCGGGGAGCTGTTTTTT
NA TRBD2 TRBJ2-2 TRBV19 CASSMASGSWYTGELFF TGTGCCAGTAGTATGGCTAGCGGGAGTTGGTACACCGGGGAGCTGTTTTTT
NA NA TRBJ1-1 TRBV30 CAWTGENEAFF TGTGCCTGGACAGGGGAAAATGAAGCTTTCTTT
once NA TRBJ2-3 TRBV7-3 CASSLETGASTDTQYF TGTGCCAGCAGCCTCGAGACAGGTGCCTCCACAGATACGCAGTATTTT
NA NA TRBJ2-1 TRBV6-1 CASSEAAVSKYNEQFF TGTGCCAGCAGTGAAGCCGCGGTATCGAAGTACAATGAGCAGTTCTTC
NA TRBD1 TRBJ2-7 TRBV29-1 CSVTTGGSVGEQYF TGCAGCGTTACAACAGGGGGCTCCGTGGGGGAGCAGTACTTC
once NA TRBJ1-4 TRBV6-6 CASSYRTPRTGEKLFF TGTGCCAGCAGTTACCGTACGCCCCGGACTGGGGAAAAACTGTTTTTT
NA TRBD2 TRBJ2-3 TRBV18 CASSPLNSGVTDTQYF TGTGCCAGCTCACCCTTAAATAGCGGGGTAACAGATACGCAGTATTTT
NA TRBD1 TRBJ1-5 TRBV6-6 CASTQGAAQPQHF TGTGCCAGCACCCAGGGGGCTGCACAGCCCCAGCATTTT
NA NA TRBJ1-6 TRBV7-3 CASSLRGGENSPLHF TGTGCCAGCAGCTTAAGGGGGGGCGAGAATTCACCCCTCCACTTT
NA TRBD1 TRBJ1-6 TRBV6-1 CASGAYRTGGNSPLHF TGTGCCAGCGGTGCCTATCGGACAGGGGGAAATTCACCCCTCCACTTT
NA NA TRBJ1-2 TRBV27 CASSSRGVANYGYTF TGTGCCAGCAGTTCCCGGGGAGTAGCTAACTATGGCTACACCTTC
NA TRBD1 TRBJ1-2 TRBV18 CASSGTGGDYGYTF TGTGCCAGCTCGGGGACAGGGGGTGACTATGGCTACACCTTC
NA NA TRBJ2-7 TRBV11-3 CASSLGGSYEQYF TGTGCCAGCAGCTTGGGAGGATCCTACGAGCAGTACTTC
NA TRBD2 TRBJ2-5 TRBV7-2 CASSPGLAGRETQYF TGTGCCAGCAGCCCCGGACTAGCGGGAAGGGAGACCCAGTACTTC
NA NA TRBJ2-7 TRBV18 CASSLANQGDEQYF TGTGCCAGCTCACTCGCAAACCAAGGAGATGAGCAGTACTTC
NA TRBD1 TRBJ1-6 TRBV9 CASRRTGEVNSPLHF TGTGCCAGCAGGCGGACAGGGGAGGTTAATTCACCCCTCCACTTT
NA NA TRBJ1-2 TRBV6-5 CASSQTNYGYTF TGTGCCAGCAGCCAAACTAACTATGGCTACACCTTC
once TRBD1 TRBJ1-1 TRBV5-1 CASSIAGQMNTEAFF TGCGCCAGCAGCATCGCGGGACAGATGAACACTGAAGCTTTCTTT
few NA TRBJ1-5 TRBV7-2 CASSLVTVGQPQHF TGTGCCAGCAGCTTAGTGACAGTAGGTCAGCCCCAGCATTTT
NA NA TRBJ2-3 TRBV7-8 CASSLWIRGITDTQYF TGTGCCAGCAGCTTATGGATAAGGGGGATCACAGATACGCAGTATTTT
NA NA TRBJ1-3 TRBV30 CAWSAGNTIYF TGTGCCTGGAGCGCTGGAAACACCATATATTTT
NA NA TRBJ2-1 TRBV29-1 CSVEGAVGLLYNEQFF TGCAGCGTTGAAGGTGCAGTGGGACTCCTATACAATGAGCAGTTCTTC
NA TRBD2 TRBJ2-1 TRBV5-4 CASSPRTSLRYNEQFF TGTGCCAGCAGCCCACGGACTAGCCTCAGATACAATGAGCAGTTCTTC
NA NA TRBJ1-1 TRBV28 CASSPRGQNTEAFF TGTGCCAGCAGTCCGAGAGGACAGAACACTGAAGCTTTCTTT
NA NA TRBJ2-2 TRBV19 CASSLLPGSPKNTGELFF TGTGCCAGTAGTTTACTACCAGGGTCCCCAAAGAACACCGGGGAGCTGTTTTTT
NA TRBD1 TRBJ2-1 TRBV11-3 CASSPGTGGGNEQFF TGTGCCAGCAGCCCGGGGACAGGGGGCGGAAATGAGCAGTTCTTC
NA TRBD2 TRBJ2-1 TRBV6-6 CASSPTSGKRHEQFF TGTGCCAGCAGTCCGACTAGCGGGAAGCGCCATGAGCAGTTCTTC
NA TRBD1 TRBJ2-7 TRBV5-1 CASSWGTGGADEQYF TGCGCCAGCAGCTGGGGGACAGGGGGCGCGGACGAGCAGTACTTC
NA NA TRBJ2-1 TRBV19 CASSTYHREPEQFF TGTGCCAGTAGTACCTATCACAGGGAGCCTGAGCAGTTCTTC
NA TRBD2 TRBJ2-3 TRBV9 CASSTASHTSGITDTQYF TGTGCCAGCAGCACAGCATCCCACACTAGCGGGATCACAGATACGCAGTATTTT
NA TRBD2 TRBJ2-1 TRBV7-3 CASSLKGLAGGRVNEQFF TGTGCCAGCAGCTTAAAGGGTCTGGCGGGAGGGCGGGTAAATGAGCAGTTCTTC
NA TRBD2 TRBJ2-1 TRBV28 CASRPLLAGGTHNEQFF TGTGCCAGCAGGCCCCTTCTAGCGGGAGGGACCCACAATGAGCAGTTCTTC
NA NA TRBJ1-1 TRBV7-9 CASSLVGGGTEAFF TGTGCCAGCAGCTTAGTGGGGGGGGGCACTGAAGCTTTCTTT
NA TRBD2 TRBJ2-1 TRBV10-3 CAISEASGKVNEQFF TGTGCCATCAGTGAGGCTAGCGGGAAAGTTAATGAGCAGTTCTTC
once TRBD1 TRBJ1-1 TRBV6-1 CASSDDRGLNTEAFF TGTGCCAGCAGTGACGACAGGGGGTTGAACACTGAAGCTTTCTTT
few NA TRBJ1-5 TRBV5-6 CASSSDGGYSNQPQHF TGTGCCAGCAGCTCGGACGGGGGGTATAGCAATCAGCCCCAGCATTTT
NA NA TRBJ2-7 TRBV2 CASSQTEALYEQYF TGTGCCAGCAGTCAGACCGAGGCCCTATACGAGCAGTACTTC
NA TRBD2 TRBJ2-1 TRBV19 CASRHGQREGRYNEQFF TGTGCCAGTAGACACGGACAGCGGGAGGGCCGGTACAATGAGCAGTTCTTC
NA TRBD1 TRBJ2-3 TRBV5-5 CASSLVQGADTQYF TGTGCCAGCAGCTTGGTTCAGGGGGCAGATACGCAGTATTTT
NA TRBD1 TRBJ2-5 TRBV30 CAWGQGVRETQYF TGTGCCTGGGGACAGGGGGTCCGAGAGACCCAGTACTTC
NA NA TRBJ1-3 TRBV15 CATSRVQASSGNTIYF TGTGCCACCAGCAGAGTACAGGCTTCCTCTGGAAACACCATATATTTT
NA NA TRBJ2-7 TRBV14 CASSQYATRVYF TGTGCCAGCAGTCAATACGCTACTAGGGTGTACTTC
once TRBD2 TRBJ2-3 TRBV9 CASSGRGRRTSGNPSDTQYF TGTGCCAGCAGCGGCAGGGGGCGAAGGACTAGCGGGAACCCCTCCGATACGCAGTATTTT
once TRBD1 TRBJ1-3 TRBV9 CASSGGQGTGNTIYF TGTGCCAGCAGCGGGGGACAGGGGACCGGAAACACCATATATTTT